This T cell receptor beta chain was recovered during a study of blood T cell repertoires in COVID-19. Whole-study context: PBMCs, B-cell-depleted T cells, or T cells provided the cDNA or gDNA that made up the material.

In the authors' workflow: Quantification of nucleated cells was approximated via reference gene primer amplification. Here immunoSEQ multiplex PCR was the method, and the copy in TCRdb shows in-frame clones only, minus some. The DNA gave D and trimming, while V, J and clone size come from that table. This table holds more than 130,000 clones, less than 85% found once. The sample holds one count of this clone. The V gene's germline CDR1 is SGHRS and CDR2 YFSETQ. Trimming stripped 0 bases from V and 6 bases from J, with 9 bases between. The CDR3 is made up of 13 amino acids. The sequencing input was peripheral blood. The chain joins TRBV5-1 to TRBJ1-2; D ambiguous. This clonotype was obtained from a human donor in a cohort sampled during active COVID-19. The chain's CDR3 is CASSLGGGNGYTF. DNA of the CDR3: TGCGCCAGCAGCTTGGGAGGAGGTAATGGCTACACCTTC. Full variable domain (missing parts from reference TRBV5-1 and TRBJ1-2): KAGVTQTPRYLIKTRGQQVTLSCSPISGHRSVSWYQQTPGQGLQFLFEYFSETQRNKGNFPGRFSGRQFSNSRSEMNVSTLELGDSALYLCASSLGGGNGYTFGSGTRLTVV.